This paragraph covers one T cell receptor beta chain sequence. Per the original methods: By means of reference gene primer amplification, nucleated cell counts were estimated. Here immunoSEQ multiplex PCR was the method, and the copy in TCRdb shows in-frame clones only, minus some. V and J calls and clone size come straight from that table; D and trimming were deduced from the DNA. The table lists 150,000 to 200,000 clones, approximately 84% of them singletons. The data originate from a study of blood T cell repertoires in COVID-19. Turning to the study itself: The United States, Italy and Spain supplied acute and convalescent COVID-19 samples. Sample material is recorded as cDNA or gDNA derived from T cells, B-cell-depleted T cells, or PBMCs.

The CDR3 runs 15 residues. Trimming cost V 4 bases and J 2 bases; bases outside gene matches: 5. The germline V gene has CDR1 SNHLY and CDR2 FYNNEI. What was sequenced was peripheral blood. The TCR comes from a human donor with acute or convalescent COVID-19. The donor label of this sample is uncertain. V gene TRBV2 combines with J gene TRBJ2-5, with 9 bases matching TRBD1. CDR3 loop: CASSGTGVLQETQYF. The CDR3 DNA is TGTGCCAGCAGTGGGACAGGGGTCTTACAAGAGACCCAGTACTTC.